This T cell receptor beta chain emerged from a study of T cells in tumors after PD-1 blockade. With 5 bases removed from V and 4 bases from J, the gap between germline ends came to 10 bases. Germline V CDR1 and CDR2: SGHTA, FQGTGA. The CDR3 totals 13 residues. Libraries were prepared by immunoSEQ multiplex PCR; TCRdb keeps only in-frame clonotypes and omits some of them. Found here are roughly 14,000 clones, over 75% of them singletons; the top ten hold about 23%. The material sequenced was PBMCs, taken after anti-PD-1 treatment. The chain carries TRBV7-3 and TRBJ2-3; D may be TRBD1 (5 bases). This clonotype was sampled from a human donor with basal cell carcinoma. The DNA for the CDR3 is TGTGCCAGCAGCGTCCAGGGCCCAGATACGCAGTATTTT. As protein: CASSVQGPDTQYF.